This passage covers 16 T cell receptor beta chains from one sample sequenced in a study of T cell responses to AZD1222 COVID-19 vaccine. Assay used: immunoSEQ multiplex PCR; TCRdb lists only in-frame clones, some missing. The sample records approximately 110,000 clones, about 88% being singletons. The sequenced sample was peripheral blood, obtained on day 0 of AZD1222 vaccination. The receptors shown here come from an adult in good health.

This rearrangement joins TRBV11-3 to TRBJ1-3; D remains ambiguous. This CDR3 contains 15 residues. The germline V gene encodes CDR1 SGHNT and CDR2 YENEEA. Trimming cost V 5 bases and J 0 bases, with 11 bases left between them. CDR3 amino acids: CASSPEAFSGNTIYF. The CDR3 nucleotides are TGTGCCAGCAGCCCAGAGGCCTTCTCTGGAAACACCATATATTTT.

J is TRBJ2-7 and V is TRBV18; D tentatively fits TRBD1 or TRBD2 (5 bases each). Looked up from germline, CDR1 is KGHSH and CDR2 is LQKENI. The CDR3 loop spans 13 amino acids. V lost 1 base and J lost 7, with 11 bases in between. DNA for the CDR3: TGTGCCAGCTCACCACAACCCAGGGAGGAGCAGTACTTC. Translating it yields CASSPQPREEQYF.

The chain joins TRBV28 to TRBJ2-7; 7 bases line up with TRBD2. Trimming removed 6 bases from V and 0 bases from J; junction bases left unmatched: 8. The CDR3 loop spans 15 amino acids. Germline values: CDR1 MDHEN, CDR2 SYDVKM. The CDR3 nucleotides read TGTGCCAGCAGACCTTCGGGCGGGAGCTCCTACGAGCAGTACTTC. Amino acid sequence: CASRPSGGSSYEQYF.

This clone was picked up a small number of times. V gene TRBV18 combines with J gene TRBJ2-6; 12 bases match TRBD2. Trimming cost V 4 bases and J 0 bases; bases outside gene matches: 4. The CDR3 extends over 18 amino acids. Looked up from germline, CDR1 is KGHSH and CDR2 is LQKENI. The CDR3 region is CASSQGLAGTSGANVLTF. As DNA, the CDR3 is TGTGCCAGCTCACAGGGACTAGCGGGTACCTCTGGGGCCAACGTCCTGACTTTC.

The V and J genes are TRBV7-2 and TRBJ2-7; D ambiguous. The germline V and J ends were trimmed by 0 bases and 4 bases, with 7 bases remaining between them. The CDR3 is 13 residues long. In germline, CDR1 is SGHTA, CDR2 FQGNSA. CDR3 in amino acids: CASSLATAYEQYF. CDR3 in DNA: TGTGCCAGCAGCTTAGCGACTGCGTACGAGCAGTACTTC.

This clone has a handful of counts. The chain joins TRBV7-3 to TRBJ2-7; 7 bases match TRBD1. The germline V gene has CDR1 SGHTA and CDR2 FQGTGA. This CDR3 has 14 residues. V shed 5 bases and J 2 bases; nucleotides not matched to a gene: 6. The CDR3 reads CASSPTGSPYEQYF. For the CDR3, the DNA is TGTGCCAGCAGCCCGACAGGGTCCCCCTACGAGCAGTACTTC.

The V and J genes are TRBV7-6 and TRBJ2-2; 9 bases are shared with TRBD2. CDR3 length: 17 amino acids. The germline V gene encodes CDR1 SGHVS and CDR2 FNYEAQ. V lost 5 bases, J lost 5 bases, and 12 bases stayed unmatched. The DNA of the CDR3 is TGTGCCAGCAGCGCCCACCAAGCGGGGGGAGGGACCGGGGAGCTGTTTTTT. Encoded protein: CASSAHQAGGGTGELFF.

The V gene is TRBV5-1, the J gene TRBJ2-2; TRBD1 matches at 11 bases. Germline V lookup: CDR1 SGHRS, CDR2 YFSETQ. The junction had 4 bases not matched to a gene; V was cut back by 2 bases and J by 7 bases. This CDR3 has 15 amino acids. The CDR3 sequence is CASSFRTGGDGELFF. The CDR3 region has the DNA TGCGCCAGCAGCTTCCGGACAGGGGGCGACGGGGAGCTGTTTTTT.

The V call is TRBV14, the J call TRBJ2-7, with no clear D. This CDR3 region has 11 residues. Between the trimmed V and J ends, which lost 6 bases and 3 bases, there was a span of 6 bases. CDR1 and CDR2 from the germline V gene are SGHDN and FVKESK. The CDR3 region is CASSEIYEQYF. DNA for the CDR3: TGTGCCAGCAGTGAGATCTACGAGCAGTACTTC.

The chain is built from TRBV7-2 and TRBJ2-5; D is unresolved. The CDR3 is 15 residues long. V was pared by 0 bases and J by 5 bases, with 13 bases between. In germline, CDR1 is SGHTA, CDR2 FQGNSA. CDR3 residues: CASSLAPARAETQYF. The CDR3 nucleotides are TGTGCCAGCAGCTTAGCGCCGGCTAGGGCGGAGACCCAGTACTTC.

In this sample, this clone turned up once. The gene calls are TRBV2 and TRBJ2-5; D possibly corresponds to TRBD1 (5 bases). Trimming removed 7 bases at V and 3 bases at J, with 15 bases between. Germline V lookup: CDR1 SNHLY, CDR2 FYNNEI. The length of the CDR3 is 14 residues. CDR3 in DNA: TGTGCCAGCATAGGGGCCGGCGGAGAAGAGACCCAGTACTTC. Translated: CASIGAGGEETQYF.

The rearrangement uses TRBV2 and TRBJ2-4, with 10 bases identical to TRBD1. The germline V gene encodes CDR1 SNHLY and CDR2 FYNNEI. CDR3 length equals 15 residues. V shed 10 bases, J shed 1 base, and the junction held 7 bases outside the gene matches. The CDR3 DNA follows: TGTGCCACCTTACGGACAGGGGGGGCCAAAAACATTCAGTACTTC. It yields the protein CATLRTGGAKNIQYF.

This sequence joins TRBV6-5 and TRBJ1-1; 7 bases align to TRBD1. The ends lost 6 bases at V and 8 bases at J; junction bases unmatched: 15. The CDR3 loop spans 15 amino acids. Looked up from germline, CDR1 is MNHEY and CDR2 is SVGAGI. The CDR3 loop reads CASSRTTGASSEAFF. CDR3 DNA: TGTGCCAGCAGCCGCACCACAGGGGCCTCGTCGGAAGCTTTCTTT.

V and J are TRBV7-8 and TRBJ2-3, with D perhaps matching TRBD2 (6 bases). The CDR3 spans 18 residues. Between the trimmed V and J ends, which lost 5 bases and 0 bases, there was a span of 21 bases. Per germline, CDR1 SGHVS and CDR2 FQNEAQ. This CDR3 reads CASSPVVVGGSSTDTQYF. CDR3 nucleotides: TGTGCCAGCAGCCCTGTGGTCGTGGGGGGTTCTAGCACAGATACGCAGTATTTT. The full variable domain, its missing parts supplied by reference TRBV7-8 and TRBJ2-3, is GAGVSQSPRYKVAKRGQDVALRCDPISGHVSLFWYQQALGQGPEFLTYFQNEAQLDKSGLPSDRFFAERPEGSVSTLKIQRTQQEDSAVYLCASSPVVVGGSSTDTQYFGPGTRLTVL.

This chain uses TRBV5-1 with TRBJ2-2; either TRBD1 or TRBD2 may supply D (7 bases each). Between the trimmed V and J ends, which lost 0 bases and 6 bases, there was a span of 15 bases. The CDR3 is made up of 16 amino acids. CDR1 SGHRS and CDR2 YFSETQ come from the germline V gene. The CDR3 DNA reads as TGCGCCAGCAGCTTGGAGCCAGGGGGGGCGGCCGGGGAGCTGTTTTTT. It yields the protein CASSLEPGGAAGELFF. The whole variable domain, remainder taken from reference TRBV5-1 and TRBJ2-2, is KAGVTQTPRYLIKTRGQQVTLSCSPISGHRSVSWYQQTPGQGLQFLFEYFSETQRNKGNFPGRFSGRQFSNSRSEMNVSTLELGDSALYLCASSLEPGGAAGELFFGEGSRLTVL.

The chain is built from TRBV5-4 and TRBJ2-3, with 7 positions matching TRBD1. Losses at the gene ends were 4 bases for V and 12 bases for J; bases not matched to a gene: 5. The CDR3 is 11 residues long. CDR1 and CDR2 from the germline V gene are SGHNT and YYREEE (reference sequence). In DNA form, the CDR3 reads TGTGCCAGCAGCGGGACAGCGACCCAGTATTTT. Amino acid sequence: CASSGTATQYF.